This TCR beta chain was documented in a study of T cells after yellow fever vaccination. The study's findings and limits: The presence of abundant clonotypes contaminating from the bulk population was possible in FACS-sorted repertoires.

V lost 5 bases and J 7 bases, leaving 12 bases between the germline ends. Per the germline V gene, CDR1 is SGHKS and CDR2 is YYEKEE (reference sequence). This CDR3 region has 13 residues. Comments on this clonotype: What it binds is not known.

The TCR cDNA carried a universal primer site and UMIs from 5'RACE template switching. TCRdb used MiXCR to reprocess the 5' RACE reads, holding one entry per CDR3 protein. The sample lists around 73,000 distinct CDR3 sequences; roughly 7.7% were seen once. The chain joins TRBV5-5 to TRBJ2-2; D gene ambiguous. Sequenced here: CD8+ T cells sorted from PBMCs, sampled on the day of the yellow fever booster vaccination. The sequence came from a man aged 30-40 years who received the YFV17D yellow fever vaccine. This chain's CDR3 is CASSMTAVGELFF. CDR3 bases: TGTGCCAGCAGTATGACGGCTGTCGGGGAGCTGTTTTTT.